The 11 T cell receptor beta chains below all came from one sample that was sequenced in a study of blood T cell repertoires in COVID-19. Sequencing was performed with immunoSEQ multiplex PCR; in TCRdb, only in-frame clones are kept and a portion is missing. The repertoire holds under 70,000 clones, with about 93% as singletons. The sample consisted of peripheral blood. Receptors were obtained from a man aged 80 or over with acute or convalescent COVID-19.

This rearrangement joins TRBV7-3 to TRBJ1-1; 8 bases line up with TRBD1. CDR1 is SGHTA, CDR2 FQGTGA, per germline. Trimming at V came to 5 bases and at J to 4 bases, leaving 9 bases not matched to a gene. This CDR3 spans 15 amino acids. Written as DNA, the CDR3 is TGTGCCAGCAGCCTGTTGACAGGGGTTGCCACTGAAGCTTTCTTT. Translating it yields CASSLLTGVATEAFF.

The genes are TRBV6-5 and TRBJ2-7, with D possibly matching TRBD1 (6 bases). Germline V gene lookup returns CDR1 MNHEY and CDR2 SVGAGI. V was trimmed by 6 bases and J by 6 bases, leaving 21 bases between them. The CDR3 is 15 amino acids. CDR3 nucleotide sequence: TGTGCCAGCAGCTCCTTACAGGGAAGGCTAGGCGAGCAGTACTTC. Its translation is CASSSLQGRLGEQYF.

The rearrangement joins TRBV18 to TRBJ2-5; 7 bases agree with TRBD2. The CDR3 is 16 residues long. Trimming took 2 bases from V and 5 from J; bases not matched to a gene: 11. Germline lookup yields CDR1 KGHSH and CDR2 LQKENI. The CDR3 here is CASSPSPGGAGETQYF. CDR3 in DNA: TGTGCCAGCTCACCATCTCCGGGGGGTGCCGGGGAGACCCAGTACTTC.

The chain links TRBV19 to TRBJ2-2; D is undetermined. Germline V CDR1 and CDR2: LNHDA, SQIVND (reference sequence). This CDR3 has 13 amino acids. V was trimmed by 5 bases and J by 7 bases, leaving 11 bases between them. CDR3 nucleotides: TGTGCCAGTAGTCAATTAGTTGTCGGGGAGCTGTTTTTT. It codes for CASSQLVVGELFF.

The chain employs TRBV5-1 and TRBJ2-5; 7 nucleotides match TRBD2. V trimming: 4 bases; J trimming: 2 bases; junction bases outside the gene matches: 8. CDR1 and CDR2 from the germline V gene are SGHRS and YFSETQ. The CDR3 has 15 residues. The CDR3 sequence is CASSIGTGRQETQYF. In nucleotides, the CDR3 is TGCGCCAGCAGCATAGGGACCGGGAGGCAAGAGACCCAGTACTTC.

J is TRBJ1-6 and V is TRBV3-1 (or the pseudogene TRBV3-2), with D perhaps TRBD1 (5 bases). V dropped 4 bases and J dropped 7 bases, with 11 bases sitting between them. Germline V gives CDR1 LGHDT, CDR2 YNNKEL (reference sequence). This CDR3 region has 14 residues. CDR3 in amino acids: CASSPGHRNSPLHF. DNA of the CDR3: TGTGCCAGCAGCCCTGGACATCGGAATTCACCCCTCCACTTT.

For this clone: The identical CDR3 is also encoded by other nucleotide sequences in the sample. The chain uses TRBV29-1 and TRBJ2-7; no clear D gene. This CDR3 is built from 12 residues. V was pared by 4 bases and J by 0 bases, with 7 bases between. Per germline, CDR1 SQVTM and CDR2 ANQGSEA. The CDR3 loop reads CSVAVDSYEQYF. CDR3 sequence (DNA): TGCAGCGTTGCAGTCGACTCCTACGAGCAGTACTTC.

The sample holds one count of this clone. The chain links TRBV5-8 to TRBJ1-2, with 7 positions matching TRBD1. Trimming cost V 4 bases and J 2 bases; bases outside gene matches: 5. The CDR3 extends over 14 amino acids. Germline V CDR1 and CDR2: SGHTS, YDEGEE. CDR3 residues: CASSPTGFNYGYTF. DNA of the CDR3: TGTGCCAGCAGCCCGACAGGGTTCAACTATGGCTACACCTTC.

In nucleotides, the CDR3 is TGTGCCAGCAGCCTTTGGGCCGGCACTGAAGCTTTCTTT. It specifies CASSLWAGTEAFF. The chain has TRBV9 and TRBJ1-1; D is undetermined. V lost 4 bases, J lost 4 bases, and 11 bases lay in between. Germline CDR1 and CDR2: SGDLS and YYNGEE. The CDR3 extends over 13 amino acids.

The DNA for the CDR3 is TGTGCCAGCAGGACAGGGGGGGGAGAGTCTGAAGCTTTCTTT. Its translation is CASRTGGGESEAFF. J is TRBJ1-1 and V is TRBV6-5; 9 bases align to TRBD1. This CDR3 comprises 14 residues. Germline values: CDR1 MNHEY, CDR2 SVGAGI. V shed 6 bases, J shed 6 bases, and the junction held 8 bases outside the gene matches.

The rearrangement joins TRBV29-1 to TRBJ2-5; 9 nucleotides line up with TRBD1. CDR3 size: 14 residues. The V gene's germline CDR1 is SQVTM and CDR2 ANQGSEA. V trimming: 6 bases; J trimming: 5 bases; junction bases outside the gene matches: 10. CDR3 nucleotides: TGCAGCGTGGCTTCCGGGACAGGGTGGGAGACCCAGTACTTC. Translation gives CSVASGTGWETQYF.